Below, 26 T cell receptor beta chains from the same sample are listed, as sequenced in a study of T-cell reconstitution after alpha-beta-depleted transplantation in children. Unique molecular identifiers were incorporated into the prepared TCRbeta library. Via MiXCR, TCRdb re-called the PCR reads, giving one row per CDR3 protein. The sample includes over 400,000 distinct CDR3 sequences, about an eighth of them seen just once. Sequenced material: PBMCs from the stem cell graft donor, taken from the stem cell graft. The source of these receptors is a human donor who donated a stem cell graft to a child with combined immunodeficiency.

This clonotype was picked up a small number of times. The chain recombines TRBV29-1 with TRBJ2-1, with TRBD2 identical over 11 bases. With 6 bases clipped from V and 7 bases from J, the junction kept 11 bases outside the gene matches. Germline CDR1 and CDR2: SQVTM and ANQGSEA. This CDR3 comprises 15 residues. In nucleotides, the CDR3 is TGCAGCGTCCGACTTACTAGCGGGGGCATGAATGAGCAGTTCTTC. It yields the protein CSVRLTSGGMNEQFF.

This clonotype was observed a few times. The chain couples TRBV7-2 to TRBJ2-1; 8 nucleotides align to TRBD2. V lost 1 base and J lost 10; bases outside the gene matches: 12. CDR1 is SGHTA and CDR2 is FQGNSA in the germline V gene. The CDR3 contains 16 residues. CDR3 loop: CASSLGGSGKYREQFF. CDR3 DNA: TGTGCCAGCAGCTTAGGGGGTAGCGGGAAGTACAGAGAGCAGTTCTTC. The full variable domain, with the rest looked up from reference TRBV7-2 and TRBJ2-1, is GAGVSQSPSNKVTEKGKDVELRCDPISGHTALYWYRQSLGQGLEFLIYFQGNSAPDKSGLPSDRFSAERTGGSVSTLTIQRTQQEDSAVYLCASSLGGSGKYREQFFGPGTRLTVL.

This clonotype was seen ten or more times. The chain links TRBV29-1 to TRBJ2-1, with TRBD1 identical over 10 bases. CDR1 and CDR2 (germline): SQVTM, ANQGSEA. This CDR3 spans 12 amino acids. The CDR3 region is CRGQGTYNEQFF. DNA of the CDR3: TGCAGGGGACAGGGGACCTACAATGAGCAGTTCTTC.

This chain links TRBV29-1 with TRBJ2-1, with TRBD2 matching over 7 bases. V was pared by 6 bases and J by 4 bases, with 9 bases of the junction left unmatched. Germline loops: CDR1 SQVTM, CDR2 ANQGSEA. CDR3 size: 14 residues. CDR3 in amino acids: CSVAERDLYNEQFF. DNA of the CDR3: TGCAGCGTCGCAGAGCGGGATCTATACAATGAGCAGTTCTTC.

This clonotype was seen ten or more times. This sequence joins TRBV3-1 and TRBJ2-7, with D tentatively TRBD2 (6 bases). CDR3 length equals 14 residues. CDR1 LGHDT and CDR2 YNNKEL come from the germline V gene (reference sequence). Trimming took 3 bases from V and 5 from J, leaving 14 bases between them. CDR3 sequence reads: CASSHINGSHEQYF. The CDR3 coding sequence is TGTGCCAGCAGCCATATCAACGGGAGCCACGAGCAGTACTTC.

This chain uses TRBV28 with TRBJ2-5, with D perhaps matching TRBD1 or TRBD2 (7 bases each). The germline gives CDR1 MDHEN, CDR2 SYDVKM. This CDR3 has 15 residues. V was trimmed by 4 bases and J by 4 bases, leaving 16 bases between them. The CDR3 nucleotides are TGTGCCAGCAGTTCCCCCAGGGGGGGGCTAGAGACCCAGTACTTC. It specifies CASSSPRGGLETQYF.

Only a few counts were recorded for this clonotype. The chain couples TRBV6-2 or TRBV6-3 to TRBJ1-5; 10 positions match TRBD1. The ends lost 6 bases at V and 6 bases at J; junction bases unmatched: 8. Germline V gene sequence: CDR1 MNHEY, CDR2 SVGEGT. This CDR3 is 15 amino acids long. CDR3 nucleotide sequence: TGTGCCAGCAGCACCGGGACAGGGGCTGGTCAGCCCCAGCATTTT. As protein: CASSTGTGAGQPQHF.

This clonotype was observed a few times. The CDR3 DNA reads as TGCAGCGTATTACGGCCTCTGAACACTGAAGCTTTCTTT. It specifies CSVLRPLNTEAFF. V gene TRBV29-1 combines with J gene TRBJ1-1; D not certain. Germline CDR1 SQVTM, CDR2 ANQGSEA. V lost 6 bases to trimming and J lost 0 bases, with 11 bases between them. The CDR3 contains 13 residues.

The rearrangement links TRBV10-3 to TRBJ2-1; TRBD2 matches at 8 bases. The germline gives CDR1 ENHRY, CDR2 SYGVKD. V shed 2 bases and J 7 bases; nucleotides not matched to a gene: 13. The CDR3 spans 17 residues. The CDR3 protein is CAISERPGTRGLNEQFF. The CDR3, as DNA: TGTGCCATCAGTGAGCGCCCCGGGACTAGGGGGTTGAATGAGCAGTTCTTC.

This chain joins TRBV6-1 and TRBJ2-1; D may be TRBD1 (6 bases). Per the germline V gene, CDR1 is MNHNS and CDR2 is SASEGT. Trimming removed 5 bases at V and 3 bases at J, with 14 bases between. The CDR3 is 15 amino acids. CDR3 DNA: TGTGCCAGCAGTCTGGGGGCCGGGCTCTACAATGAGCAGTTCTTC. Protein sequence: CASSLGAGLYNEQFF.

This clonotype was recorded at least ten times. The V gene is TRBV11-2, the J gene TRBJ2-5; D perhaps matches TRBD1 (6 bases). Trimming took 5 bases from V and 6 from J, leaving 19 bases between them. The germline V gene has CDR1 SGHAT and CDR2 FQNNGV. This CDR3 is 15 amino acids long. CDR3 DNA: TGTGCCAGCAGCCCACAGGGAAGGGACGGGAAGACCCAGTACTTC. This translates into CASSPQGRDGKTQYF.

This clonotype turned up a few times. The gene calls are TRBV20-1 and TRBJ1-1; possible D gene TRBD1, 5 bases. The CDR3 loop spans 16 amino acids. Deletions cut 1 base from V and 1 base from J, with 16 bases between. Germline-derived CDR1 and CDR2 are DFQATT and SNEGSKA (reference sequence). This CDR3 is CSARGDHFLGNTEAFF. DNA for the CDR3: TGCAGTGCTAGAGGGGACCATTTTCTGGGGAACACTGAAGCTTTCTTT.

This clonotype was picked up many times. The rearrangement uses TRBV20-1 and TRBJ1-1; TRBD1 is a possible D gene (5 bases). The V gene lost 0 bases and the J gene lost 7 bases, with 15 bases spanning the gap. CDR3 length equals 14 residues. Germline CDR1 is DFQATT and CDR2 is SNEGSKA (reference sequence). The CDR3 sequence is CSARDVRGRGEAFF. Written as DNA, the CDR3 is TGCAGTGCTAGAGATGTGAGGGGTAGAGGTGAAGCTTTCTTT.

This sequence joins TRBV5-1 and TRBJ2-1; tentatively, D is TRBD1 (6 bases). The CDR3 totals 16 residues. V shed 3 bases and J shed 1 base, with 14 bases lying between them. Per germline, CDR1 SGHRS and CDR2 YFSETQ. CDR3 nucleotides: TGCGCCAGCAGCTATCGGGACACCGAATCCTACAATGAGCAGTTCTTC. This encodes CASSYRDTESYNEQFF.

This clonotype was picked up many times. Written as DNA, the CDR3 is TGTGCCAGCTCACTGGACAGAGCTAAAAACATTCAGTACTTC. This gives the protein CASSLDRAKNIQYF. The chain recombines TRBV18 with TRBJ2-4; tentatively, D is TRBD1 (6 bases). The V end lost 4 bases, the J end lost 4 bases, and 11 bases lay between the germline ends. This CDR3 spans 14 amino acids. Per germline, CDR1 KGHSH and CDR2 LQKENI. The variable domain in full, completed from reference TRBV18 and TRBJ2-4, reads NAGVMQNPRHLVRRRGQEARLRCSPMKGHSHVYWYRQLPEEGLKFMVYLQKENIIDESGMPKERFSAEFPKEGPSILRIQQVVRGDSAAYFCASSLDRAKNIQYFGAGTRLSVL.

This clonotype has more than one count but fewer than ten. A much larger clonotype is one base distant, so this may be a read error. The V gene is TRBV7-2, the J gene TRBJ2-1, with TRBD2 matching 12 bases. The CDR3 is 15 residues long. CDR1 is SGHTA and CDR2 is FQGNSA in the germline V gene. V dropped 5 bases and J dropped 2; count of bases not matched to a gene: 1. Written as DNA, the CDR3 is TGTGCCAGCAGCCGGACTAGCGGGGCCTACAATGAGCAGTTCTTC. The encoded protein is CASSRTSGAYNEQFF.

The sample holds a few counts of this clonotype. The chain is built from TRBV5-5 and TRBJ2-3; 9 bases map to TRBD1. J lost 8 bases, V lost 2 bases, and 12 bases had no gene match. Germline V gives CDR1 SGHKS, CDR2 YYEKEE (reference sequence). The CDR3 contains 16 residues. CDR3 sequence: CASSFPDRGNQATQYF. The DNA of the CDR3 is TGTGCCAGCAGCTTTCCTGACAGGGGGAATCAGGCTACGCAGTATTTT.

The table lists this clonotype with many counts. CDR3 protein: CSVEGLPGTNTGELFF. CDR3 nucleotides: TGCAGCGTTGAAGGTCTTCCGGGAACGAACACCGGGGAGCTGTTTTTT. J is TRBJ2-2 and V is TRBV29-1, with D tentatively TRBD2 (5 bases). This CDR3 contains 16 residues. Per germline, CDR1 SQVTM and CDR2 ANQGSEA. Deletions cut 1 base from V and 0 bases from J, with 12 bases between.

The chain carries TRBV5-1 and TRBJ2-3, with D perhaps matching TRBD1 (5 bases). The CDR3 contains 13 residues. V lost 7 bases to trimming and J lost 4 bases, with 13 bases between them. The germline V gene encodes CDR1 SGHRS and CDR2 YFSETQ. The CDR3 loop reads CASLDRISDTQYF. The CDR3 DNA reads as TGCGCCAGCCTAGACAGAATTTCAGATACGCAGTATTTT.

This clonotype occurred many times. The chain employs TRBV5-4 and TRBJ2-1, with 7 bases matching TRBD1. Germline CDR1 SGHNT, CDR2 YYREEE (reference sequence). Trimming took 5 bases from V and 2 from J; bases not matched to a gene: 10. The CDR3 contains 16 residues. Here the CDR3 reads CASSSTDRVAYNEQFF. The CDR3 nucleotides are TGTGCCAGCAGTTCTACTGACAGGGTGGCCTACAATGAGCAGTTCTTC. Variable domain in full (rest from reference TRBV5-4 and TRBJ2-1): ETGVTQSPTHLIKTRGQQVTLRCSSQSGHNTVSWYQQALGQGPQFIFQYYREEENGRGNFPPRFSGLQFPNYSSELNVNALELDDSALYLCASSSTDRVAYNEQFFGPGTRLTVL.

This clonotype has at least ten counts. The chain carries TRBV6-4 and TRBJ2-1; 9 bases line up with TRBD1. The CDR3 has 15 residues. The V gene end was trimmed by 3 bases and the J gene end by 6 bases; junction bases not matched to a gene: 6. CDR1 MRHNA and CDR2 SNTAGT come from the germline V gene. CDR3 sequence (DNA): TGTGCCAGCAGTGAATATCGGACAGGGGTCAATGAGCAGTTCTTC. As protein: CASSEYRTGVNEQFF.

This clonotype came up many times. CDR3 amino acids: CASSLDAGGVNEQFF. The CDR3 nucleotides are TGTGCCAGCAGCTTAGATGCGGGAGGGGTCAATGAGCAGTTCTTC. This sequence joins TRBV7-7 and TRBJ2-1; 9 nucleotides agree with TRBD2. CDR1 is SSHAT and CDR2 is FNYEAQ in the germline V gene (reference sequence). After removal of 1 base from V and 6 bases from J, the junction contained 4 bases not matched to a gene. CDR3 length: 15 residues.

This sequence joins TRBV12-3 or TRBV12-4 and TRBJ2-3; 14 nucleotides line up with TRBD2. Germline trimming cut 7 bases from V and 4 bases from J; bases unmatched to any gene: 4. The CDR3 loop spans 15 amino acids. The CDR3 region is CASTGTSGSADTQYF. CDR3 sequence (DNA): TGTGCCAGCACCGGGACTAGCGGGAGTGCAGATACGCAGTATTTT.

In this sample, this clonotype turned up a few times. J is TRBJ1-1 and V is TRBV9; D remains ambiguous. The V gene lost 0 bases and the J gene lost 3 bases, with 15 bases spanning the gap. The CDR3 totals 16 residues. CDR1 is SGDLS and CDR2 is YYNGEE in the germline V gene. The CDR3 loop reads CASSVGVGFLDTEAFF. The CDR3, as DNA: TGTGCCAGCAGCGTAGGAGTAGGGTTTCTGGACACTGAAGCTTTCTTT.

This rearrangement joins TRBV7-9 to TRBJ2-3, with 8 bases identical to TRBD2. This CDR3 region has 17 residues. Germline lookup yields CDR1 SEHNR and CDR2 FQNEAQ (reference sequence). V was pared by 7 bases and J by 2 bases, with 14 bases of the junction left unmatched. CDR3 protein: CASKARGGGPFTDTQYF. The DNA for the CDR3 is TGTGCCAGCAAGGCCCGGGGCGGGGGGCCCTTCACAGATACGCAGTATTTT.

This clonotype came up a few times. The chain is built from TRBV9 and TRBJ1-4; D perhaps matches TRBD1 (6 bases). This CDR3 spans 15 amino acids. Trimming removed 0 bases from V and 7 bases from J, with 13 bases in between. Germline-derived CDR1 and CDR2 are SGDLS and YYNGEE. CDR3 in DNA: TGTGCCAGCAGCGTAGGAGGGACACCTAGTGAAAAACTGTTTTTT. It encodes CASSVGGTPSEKLFF.